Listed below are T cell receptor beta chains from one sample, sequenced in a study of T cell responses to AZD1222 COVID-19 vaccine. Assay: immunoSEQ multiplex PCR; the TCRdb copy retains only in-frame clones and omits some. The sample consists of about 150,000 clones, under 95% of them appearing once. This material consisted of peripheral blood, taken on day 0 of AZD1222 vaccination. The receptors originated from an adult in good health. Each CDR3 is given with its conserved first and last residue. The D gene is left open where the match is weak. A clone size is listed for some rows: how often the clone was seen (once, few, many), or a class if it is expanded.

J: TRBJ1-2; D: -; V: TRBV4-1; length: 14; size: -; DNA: TGCGCCAGCAGCCAGGGAACCGGGCCATATGGCTACACCTTC; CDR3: CASSQGTGPYGYTF
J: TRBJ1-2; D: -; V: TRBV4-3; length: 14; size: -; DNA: TGCGCCAGCAGCCTCTTAGGTGGAGATTATGGCTACACCTTC; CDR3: CASSLLGGDYGYTF
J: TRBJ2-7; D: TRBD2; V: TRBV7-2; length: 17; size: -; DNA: TGTGCCAGCAGCCCCGGGACTAGCGGGAGGGCCAGCGGCGAGCAGTACTTC; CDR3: CASSPGTSGRASGEQYF
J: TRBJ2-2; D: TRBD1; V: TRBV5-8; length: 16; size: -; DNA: TGTGCCAGCAGCCGTCGGACAGGCGCGAACACCGGGGAGCTGTTTTTT; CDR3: CASSRRTGANTGELFF
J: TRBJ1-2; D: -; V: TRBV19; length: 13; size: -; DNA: TGTGCCAGTAGTCCAAGGACAGCCTATGGCTACACCTTC; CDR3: CASSPRTAYGYTF
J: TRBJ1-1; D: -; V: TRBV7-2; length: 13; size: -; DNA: TGTGCCAGCAGCTTAAGGGTTGAAACTGAAGCTTTCTTT; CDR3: CASSLRVETEAFF
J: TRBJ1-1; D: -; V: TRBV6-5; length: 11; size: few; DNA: TGTGCCAGCTTTGGAAACACTGAAGCTTTCTTT; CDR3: CASFGNTEAFF
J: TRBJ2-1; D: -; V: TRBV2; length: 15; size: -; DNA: TGTGCCAGCAGTGCTACGGAAACCTCTGGCAATGAGCAGTTCTTC; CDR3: CASSATETSGNEQFF
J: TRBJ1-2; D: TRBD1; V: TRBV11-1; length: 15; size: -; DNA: TGTGCCAGCAGCTCTGGACAGGGTATGATCGGTGGCTACACCTTC; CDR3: CASSSGQGMIGGYTF
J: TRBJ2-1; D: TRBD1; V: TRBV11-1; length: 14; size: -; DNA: TGTGCCAGCAGCCCAAGGGACAGACCGAATGAGCAGTTCTTC; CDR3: CASSPRDRPNEQFF
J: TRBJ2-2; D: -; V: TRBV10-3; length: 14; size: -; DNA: TGTGCCACCTGGGGGGGCCTGGGCACCGGGGAGCTGTTTTTT; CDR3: CATWGGLGTGELFF
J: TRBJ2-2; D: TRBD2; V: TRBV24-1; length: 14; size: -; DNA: TGTGCCACCAGTCAGCGACTAGCCTCCGGGGAGCTGTTTTTT; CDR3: CATSQRLASGELFF
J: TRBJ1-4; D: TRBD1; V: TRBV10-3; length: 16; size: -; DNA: TGTGCCATCAGCGACGGACAGGGGAGAACTAATGAAAAACTGTTTTTT; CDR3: CAISDGQGRTNEKLFF
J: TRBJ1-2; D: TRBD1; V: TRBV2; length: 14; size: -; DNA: TGTGCCAGCAGTGAGCTAGGACAGGGGAAGGCCTACACCTTC; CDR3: CASSELGQGKAYTF
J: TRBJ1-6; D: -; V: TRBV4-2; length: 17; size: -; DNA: TGTGCCAGCAGCCAAGATGATCCGAGCTCCTATAATTCACCCCTCCACTTT; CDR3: CASSQDDPSSYNSPLHF
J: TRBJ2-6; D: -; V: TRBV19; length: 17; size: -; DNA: TGTGCCAGTAGTATCGGTGTACGAGAATCTGGGGCCAACGTCCTGACTTTC; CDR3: CASSIGVRESGANVLTF
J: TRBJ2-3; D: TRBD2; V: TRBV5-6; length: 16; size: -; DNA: TGTGCCAGCAGCTTGGAACCTAGCGGGAGACCCGATACGCAGTATTTT; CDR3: CASSLEPSGRPDTQYF
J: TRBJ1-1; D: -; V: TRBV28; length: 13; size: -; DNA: TGTGCCAGCAGTTTATGGGTTCTGGGGGAGACTTTCTTT; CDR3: CASSLWVLGETFF
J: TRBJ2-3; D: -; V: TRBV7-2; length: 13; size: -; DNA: TGTGCCAGCAGCTTAGTGCCGGCAGATACGCAGTATTTT; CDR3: CASSLVPADTQYF
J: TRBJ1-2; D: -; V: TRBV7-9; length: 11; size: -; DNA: TGTGCCAGCAGCTTAGACAGGGGCTACACCTTC; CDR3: CASSLDRGYTF
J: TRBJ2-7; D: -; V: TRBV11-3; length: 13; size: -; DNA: TGTGCCAGCAGCTCCACGGACAGCTACGAGCAGTACTTC; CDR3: CASSSTDSYEQYF
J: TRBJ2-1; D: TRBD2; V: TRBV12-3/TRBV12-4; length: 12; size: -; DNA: TGTGCCAGCAGTACTAGCGGGGTAATGCAGTTCTTC; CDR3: CASSTSGVMQFF
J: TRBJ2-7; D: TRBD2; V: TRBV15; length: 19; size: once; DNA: TGTGCCACCAGCAGAGATGTTGGACTAGCGGGAGTGTACCTGGGGGAGCAGTACTTC; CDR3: CATSRDVGLAGVYLGEQYF
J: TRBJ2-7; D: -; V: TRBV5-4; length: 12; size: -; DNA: TGTGCCAGCAGCTTGGGAGAGTACGAGCAGTACTTC; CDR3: CASSLGEYEQYF
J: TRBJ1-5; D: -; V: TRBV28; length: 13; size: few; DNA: TGTGCCTGGTCGGGGACCCGGGCTCAGCCCCAGCATTTT; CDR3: CAWSGTRAQPQHF
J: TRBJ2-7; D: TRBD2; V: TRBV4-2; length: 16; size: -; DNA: TGTGCCAGCAGCCAAGGGACTAGCGGGATCTCCTACGAGCAGTACTTC; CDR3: CASSQGTSGISYEQYF
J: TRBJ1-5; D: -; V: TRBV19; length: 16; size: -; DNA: TGTGCCACCACTAAGTTACGGGGTTTAGAAAATCAGCCCCAGCATTTT; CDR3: CATTKLRGLENQPQHF
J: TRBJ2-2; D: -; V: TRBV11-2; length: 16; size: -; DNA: TGTGCCAGCAGCTTAGAACTAGCCTCGAACACCGGGGAGCTGTTTTTT; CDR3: CASSLELASNTGELFF
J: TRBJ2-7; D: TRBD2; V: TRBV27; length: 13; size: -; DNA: TGTGCCAGCCGTTTTCTGGAGCGGGATGAGCAGTACTTC; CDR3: CASRFLERDEQYF
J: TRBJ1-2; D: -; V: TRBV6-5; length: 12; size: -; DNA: TGTGCCAGCAACCCTCGATCGGGTGGCTACACCTTC; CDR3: CASNPRSGGYTF
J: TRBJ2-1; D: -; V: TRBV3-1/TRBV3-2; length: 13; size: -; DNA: TGTGCCAGCAGCGACCGGGGGACGAATGAGCAGTTCTTC; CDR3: CASSDRGTNEQFF
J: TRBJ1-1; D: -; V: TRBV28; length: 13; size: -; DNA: TGTGCCAGCAGTGCCGACATTAACACTGAAGCTTTCTTT; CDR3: CASSADINTEAFF
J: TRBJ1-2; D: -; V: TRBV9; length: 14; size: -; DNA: TGTGCCAGCAGCGTAGCTGGAGTTTCGAATGGCTACACCTTC; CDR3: CASSVAGVSNGYTF
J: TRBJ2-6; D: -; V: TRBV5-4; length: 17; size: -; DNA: TGTGCCAGCAGCTTGGGAGTATCAGGCTCTGGGGCCAACGTCCTGACTTTC; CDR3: CASSLGVSGSGANVLTF
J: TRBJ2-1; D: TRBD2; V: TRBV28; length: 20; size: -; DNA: TGTGCCAGCAGTCCCCAGGTAGGACGACCTGCTAGCGGGAGGTTTGATGAGCAGTTCTTC; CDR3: CASSPQVGRPASGRFDEQFF
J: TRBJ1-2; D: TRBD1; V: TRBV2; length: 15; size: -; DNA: TGTGCCAGCAGTGAAAGGCAGGGGGTAAGGGATGGCTACACCTTC; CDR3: CASSERQGVRDGYTF
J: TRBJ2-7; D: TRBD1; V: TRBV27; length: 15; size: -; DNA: TGTGCCAGCAGGCCCGGGACAGGGATTCTCTACGAGCAGTACTTC; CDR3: CASRPGTGILYEQYF
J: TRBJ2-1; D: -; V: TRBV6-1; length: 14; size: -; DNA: TGTGCCAGCAGTGAAGGGGCCAGGCGAAATGAGCAGTTCTTC; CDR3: CASSEGARRNEQFF
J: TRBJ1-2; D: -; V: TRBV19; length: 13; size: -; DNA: TGTGCCAGTAGTATCACGAGCAGCGGTGGCTACACCTTC; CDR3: CASSITSSGGYTF
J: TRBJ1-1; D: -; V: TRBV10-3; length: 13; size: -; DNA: TGTGCCATCGCGCCTGTTGGAGACACTGAAGCTTTCTTT; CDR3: CAIAPVGDTEAFF
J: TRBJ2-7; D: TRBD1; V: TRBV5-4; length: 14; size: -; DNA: TGTGCCAGCAGCTGGGACAGGGCCCCCTACGAGCAGTACTTC; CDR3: CASSWDRAPYEQYF
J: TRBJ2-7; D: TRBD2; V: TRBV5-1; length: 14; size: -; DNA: TGCGCCAGCAGCTTGACCGGGGAGGGCTACGAGCAGTACTTC; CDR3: CASSLTGEGYEQYF
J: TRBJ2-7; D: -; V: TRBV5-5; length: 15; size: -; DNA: TGTGCCAGCAGCTTGTGGGGGGCCGGTAACAACGAGCAGTACTTC; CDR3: CASSLWGAGNNEQYF
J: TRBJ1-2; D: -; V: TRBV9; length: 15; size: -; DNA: TGTGCCAGCAGCGTAGCGGAGGGGTGGGTCTATGGCTACACCTTC; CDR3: CASSVAEGWVYGYTF
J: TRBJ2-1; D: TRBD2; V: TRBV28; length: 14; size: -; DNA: TGTGCCAGCAGTTTTAGCGGGAGGTACAATGAGCAGTTCTTC; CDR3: CASSFSGRYNEQFF
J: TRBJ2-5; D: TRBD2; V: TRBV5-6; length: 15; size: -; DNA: TGTGCCAGCAGCTTGGGGACTAGGGGCTGGGAGACCCAGTACTTC; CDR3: CASSLGTRGWETQYF
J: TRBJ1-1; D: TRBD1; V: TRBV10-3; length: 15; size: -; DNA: TGTGCCATCAGTGCCGGGACAGGGAGGGACACTGAAGCTTTCTTT; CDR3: CAISAGTGRDTEAFF
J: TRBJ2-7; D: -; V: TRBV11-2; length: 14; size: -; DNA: TGTGCCAGCAGCCCGACATTGGCGGCCTACGAGCAGTACTTC; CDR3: CASSPTLAAYEQYF
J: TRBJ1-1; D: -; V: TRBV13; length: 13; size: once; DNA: TGTGCCAGCTTTTCCGGGCGGAACACTGAAGCTTTCTTT; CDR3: CASFSGRNTEAFF
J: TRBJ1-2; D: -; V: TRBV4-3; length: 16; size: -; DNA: TGCGCCAGCAGCCAAGACAGGGCAGCCCCTGGTTATGGCTACACCTTC; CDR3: CASSQDRAAPGYGYTF